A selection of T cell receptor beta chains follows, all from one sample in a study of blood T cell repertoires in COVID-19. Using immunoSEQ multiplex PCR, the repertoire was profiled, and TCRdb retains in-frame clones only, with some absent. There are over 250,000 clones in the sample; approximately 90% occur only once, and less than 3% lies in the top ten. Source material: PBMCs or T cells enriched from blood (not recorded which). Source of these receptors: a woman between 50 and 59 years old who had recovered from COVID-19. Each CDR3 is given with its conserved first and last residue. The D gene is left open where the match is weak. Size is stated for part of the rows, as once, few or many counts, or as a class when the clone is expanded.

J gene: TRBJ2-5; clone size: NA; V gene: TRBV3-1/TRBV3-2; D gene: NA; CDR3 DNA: TGTGCCAGCAGCCAACGCGTGGTTGAGACCCAGTACTTC; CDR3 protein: CASSQRVVETQYF
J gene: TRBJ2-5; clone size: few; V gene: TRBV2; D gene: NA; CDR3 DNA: TGTGCCAGCAGCTTAGACATACACGAAGAGACCCAGTACTTC; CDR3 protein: CASSLDIHEETQYF
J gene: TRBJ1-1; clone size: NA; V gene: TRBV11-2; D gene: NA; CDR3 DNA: TGTGCCAGCAGCTTAGGACAGTCGAACACTGAAGCTTTCTTT; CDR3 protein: CASSLGQSNTEAFF
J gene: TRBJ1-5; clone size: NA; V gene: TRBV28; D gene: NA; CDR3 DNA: TGTGCCAGCACCTTTGGGGGGGGGCAGCCTCAGCCCCAGCATTTT; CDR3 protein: CASTFGGGQPQPQHF
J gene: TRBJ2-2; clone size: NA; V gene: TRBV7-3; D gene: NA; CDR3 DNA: TGTGCCAGCAGCTTCGGAGCCGCCGGGGAGCTGTTTTTT; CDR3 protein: CASSFGAAGELFF
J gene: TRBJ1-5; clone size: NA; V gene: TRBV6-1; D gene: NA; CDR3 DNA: TGTGCCAGCAGTGATACAGGGAGGCCCCAGCATTTT; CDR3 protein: CASSDTGRPQHF
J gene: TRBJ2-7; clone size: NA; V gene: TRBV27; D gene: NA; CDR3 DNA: TGTGCCACTGGGGCATCCTACGAGCAGTACTTC; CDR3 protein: CATGASYEQYF
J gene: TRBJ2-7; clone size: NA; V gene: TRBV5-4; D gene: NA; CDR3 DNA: TGTGCCAGCAGCTTGGGGTCTAGCTACGAGCAGTACTTC; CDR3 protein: CASSLGSSYEQYF
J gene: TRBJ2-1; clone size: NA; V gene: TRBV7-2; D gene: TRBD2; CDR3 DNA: TGTGCCAGCAGCCAGGCCTCCGGGACTAGTGGCGCCAATGAGCAGTTCTTC; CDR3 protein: CASSQASGTSGANEQFF
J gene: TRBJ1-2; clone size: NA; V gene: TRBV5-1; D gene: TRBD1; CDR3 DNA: TGCGCCAGCAGCCCTGGGACAGTCTATGGCTACACCTTC; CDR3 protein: CASSPGTVYGYTF
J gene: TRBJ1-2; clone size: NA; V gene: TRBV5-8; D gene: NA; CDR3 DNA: TGTGCCAGCAGCTTAGGAGGAACCCGCCCTCTTAACTATGGCTACACCTTC; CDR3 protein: CASSLGGTRPLNYGYTF
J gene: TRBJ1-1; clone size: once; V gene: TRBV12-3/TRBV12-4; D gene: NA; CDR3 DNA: TGTGCCAGCAGTTTAGGGGGGGACACTGAAGCTTTCTTT; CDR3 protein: CASSLGGDTEAFF
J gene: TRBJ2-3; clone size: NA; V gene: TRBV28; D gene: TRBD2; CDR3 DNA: TGTGCCAGCAGTTGGGCTAGCGGAACAGATACGCAGTATTTT; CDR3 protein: CASSWASGTDTQYF
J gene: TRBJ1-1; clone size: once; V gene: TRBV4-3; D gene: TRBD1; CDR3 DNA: TGCGCCAGCAGCCAACGGGACAGGGGAGGCACTGAAGCTTTCTTT; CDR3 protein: CASSQRDRGGTEAFF
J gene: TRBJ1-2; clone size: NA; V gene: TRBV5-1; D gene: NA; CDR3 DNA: TGCGCCAGCAGCTTGGACTGGGCATATGGCTACACCTTC; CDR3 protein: CASSLDWAYGYTF
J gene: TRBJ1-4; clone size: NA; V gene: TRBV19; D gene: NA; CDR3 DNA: TGTGCCAGTAGTATCGACAGAGCTAATGAAAAACTGTTTTTT; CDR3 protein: CASSIDRANEKLFF
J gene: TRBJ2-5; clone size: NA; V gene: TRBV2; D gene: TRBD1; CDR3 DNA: TGTGCCAGCAGTGATTGGCAGGGGGCAGGTGGGGAGACCCAGTACTTC; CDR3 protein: CASSDWQGAGGETQYF
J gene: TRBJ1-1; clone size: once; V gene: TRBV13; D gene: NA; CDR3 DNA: TGTGCCAGCAGCCAACGGACAGTCCTGAACACTGAAGCTTTCTTT; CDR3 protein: CASSQRTVLNTEAFF
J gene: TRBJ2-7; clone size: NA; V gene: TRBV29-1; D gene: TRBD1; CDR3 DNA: TGCAGCGTACAGGGGGCGCGTGAGCAGTACTTC; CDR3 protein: CSVQGAREQYF
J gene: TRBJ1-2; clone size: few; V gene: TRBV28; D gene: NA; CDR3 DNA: TGTGCCAGCAGTTTTTTGGGGGCGGATGGCTACACCTTC; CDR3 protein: CASSFLGADGYTF
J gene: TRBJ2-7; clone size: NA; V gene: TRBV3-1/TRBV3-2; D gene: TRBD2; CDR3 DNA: TGTGCCAGCAGCCAAGCTAAGCGGGAGTTGTTTACCTACGAGCAGTACTTC; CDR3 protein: CASSQAKRELFTYEQYF
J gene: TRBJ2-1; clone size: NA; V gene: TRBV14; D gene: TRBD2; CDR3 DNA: TGTGCCAGCACAGATGGCGGGAGCGAAGGCGGCAATGAGCAGTTCTTC; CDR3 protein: CASTDGGSEGGNEQFF
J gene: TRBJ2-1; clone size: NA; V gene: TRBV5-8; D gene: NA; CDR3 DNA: TGTGCCAGCAGCTTGGTTTCCGGGGGCAATGAGCAGTTCTTC; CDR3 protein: CASSLVSGGNEQFF
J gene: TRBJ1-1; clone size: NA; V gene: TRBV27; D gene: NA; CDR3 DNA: TGTGCCAGCAGTTTTGCTGCGGGCCCAGTTATGGCTGAAGCTTTCTTT; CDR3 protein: CASSFAAGPVMAEAFF
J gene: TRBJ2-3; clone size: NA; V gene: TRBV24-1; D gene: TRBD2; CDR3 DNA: TGTGCCACCAGTGATTCGGTAGCGGGAGGCAGCACAGATACGCAGTATTTT; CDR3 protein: CATSDSVAGGSTDTQYF
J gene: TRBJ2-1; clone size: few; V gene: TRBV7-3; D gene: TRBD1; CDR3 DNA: TGTGCCAGCAGCCCGGACAGGGCCCCCTACAATGAGCAGTTCTTC; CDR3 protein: CASSPDRAPYNEQFF